One T cell receptor beta chain is described in this entry. Its antigen is unidentified. This CDR3 is 14 amino acids long. Germline lookup yields CDR1 MNHEY and CDR2 SVGEGT. The V end was cut by 7 bases, the J end by 5 bases, with 15 bases between. This entry is derived from a study of T cell repertoires in cytomegalovirus infection. The wider study: It was recently identified HLA-C-restricted and well-studied HLA-B-restricted CMV epitopes that the study used. Public TCR beta signatures were indicative of both CMV infection and a matching HLA type.

TCRdb analysed the reads with MiXCR anew, one entry per CDR3 protein. The sample lists roughly 920,000 distinct CDR3 sequences, approximately 31% seen once, with over 10% in the top ten. Whole-study results and caveats: The response measured ex vivo was dominated by TCR beta clonotypes (HLA-C-restricted and CMV-specific). Of the TCR beta families, the public ones yielded a cumulative frequency that identified carriers of CMV plus the relevant HLA.

Material: cultured CD8+ T cells from PBMCs, obtained from culture after CMV antigen stimulation. The V and J genes are TRBV6-2 or TRBV6-3 and TRBJ2-1; D might be TRBD1 (6 bases). This TCR came from a human donor in good health (CMV status not recorded). Some clones in this sample may be carry-over from other donors' samples. The CDR3 nucleotides are TGTGCCAGCACTCAGGACAGTCAAAACAATGAGCAGTTCTTC. Its protein product is CASTQDSQNNEQFF.